In its sample, the clone carrying this T cell receptor (beta chain) was seen once. The data belong to a study of blood T cell repertoires in COVID-19. Study at large: There were acute and convalescent COVID-19 samples, and they came from the United States, Italy and Spain. Sample material is recorded as cDNA or gDNA derived from T cells, B-cell-depleted T cells, or PBMCs.

The germline gives CDR1 ENHRY, CDR2 SYGVKD. V lost 5 bases to trimming and J lost 0 bases; unmatched junction nucleotides: 5. CDR3 length: 15 residues. Under the authors' procedure: Amplified reference gene primers provided the basis for estimating nucleated cell counts. Assay used: immunoSEQ multiplex PCR; TCRdb lists only in-frame clones, some missing. That table supplies the V and J calls and clone size; D and trimming were determined from the DNA. This sample has 650,000 to 800,000 clones; just under 90% occur once, and the top ten carry approximately 0.25%. The sample comprised peripheral blood. This chain uses TRBV10-3 with TRBJ1-1, with 8 positions matching TRBD1. This receptor was obtained from a woman aged 18-30 years with acute or convalescent COVID-19. As DNA, the CDR3 is TGTGCCATCAGTCCTGCAGGGGGCCTGAACACTGAAGCTTTCTTT. Its protein product is CAISPAGGLNTEAFF.